This T cell receptor (beta chain) stems from a study of cytomegalovirus exposure and HLA in healthy donors. 13 Jbeta primers and 60 Vbeta primers were used for the PCR. The repertoire was sequenced with immunoSEQ multiplex PCR; TCRdb's copy has only in-frame clones and lacks some. The table lists 150,000 to 200,000 clones, about 85% of them singletons. V gave up 0 bases and J gave up 0 bases, with 12 bases separating them. CDR3 length: 16 amino acids. Per germline, CDR1 MNHEY and CDR2 SVGAGI. The receptor's source is a man aged 45-65 years in good health and CMV-seropositive. Sample: PBMCs. The chain joins TRBV6-5 to TRBJ2-7; the D gene is possibly TRBD1 (6 bases). CDR3 sequence (DNA): TGTGCCAGCAGTTACTCGTGGCAGGGGCACTCCTACGAGCAGTACTTC. It specifies CASSYSWQGHSYEQYF.